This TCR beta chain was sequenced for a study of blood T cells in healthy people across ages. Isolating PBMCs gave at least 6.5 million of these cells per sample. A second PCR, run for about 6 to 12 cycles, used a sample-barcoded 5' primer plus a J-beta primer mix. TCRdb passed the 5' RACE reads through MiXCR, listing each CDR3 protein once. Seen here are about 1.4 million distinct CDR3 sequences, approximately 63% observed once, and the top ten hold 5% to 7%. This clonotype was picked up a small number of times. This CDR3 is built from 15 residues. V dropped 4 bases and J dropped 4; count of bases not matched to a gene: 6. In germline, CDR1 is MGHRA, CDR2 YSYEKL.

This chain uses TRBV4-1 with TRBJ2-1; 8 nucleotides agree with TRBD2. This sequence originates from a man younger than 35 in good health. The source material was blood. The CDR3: CASSRTREAYNEQFF. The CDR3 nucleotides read TGCGCCAGCAGCCGAACGCGGGAGGCTTACAATGAGCAGTTCTTC.